What follows is one T cell receptor (beta chain) and its context. The CDR3 sequence is 13 residues long. Germline-derived CDR1 and CDR2 are MNHNS and SASEGT. The germline V and J ends were trimmed by 2 bases and 5 bases, with 6 bases remaining between them. The data were obtained in a study of shared clonotypes between healthy human individuals. For each subset, genomic DNA was distributed in equal portions over several immunoSEQ plates. TCRdb's copy holds only in-frame clones and misses some; the assay was immunoSEQ multiplex PCR. The repertoire consists of about 1.1 million clones, with 60% to 85% occurring once and the leading ten covering more than 0.85%.

The sequencing sample was made of memory CD4+ T cells from PBMCs. The subset here: CD45RA-negative fraction. This receptor was taken from a man aged 18 to 29 in good health. Some clones in this sample may be carry-over from other donors' samples. This chain uses TRBV6-1 with TRBJ2-2, with D unclear. CDR3 in amino acids: CASSEITTGELFF. CDR3 DNA: TGTGCCAGCAGTGAAATCACAACCGGGGAGCTGTTTTTT.